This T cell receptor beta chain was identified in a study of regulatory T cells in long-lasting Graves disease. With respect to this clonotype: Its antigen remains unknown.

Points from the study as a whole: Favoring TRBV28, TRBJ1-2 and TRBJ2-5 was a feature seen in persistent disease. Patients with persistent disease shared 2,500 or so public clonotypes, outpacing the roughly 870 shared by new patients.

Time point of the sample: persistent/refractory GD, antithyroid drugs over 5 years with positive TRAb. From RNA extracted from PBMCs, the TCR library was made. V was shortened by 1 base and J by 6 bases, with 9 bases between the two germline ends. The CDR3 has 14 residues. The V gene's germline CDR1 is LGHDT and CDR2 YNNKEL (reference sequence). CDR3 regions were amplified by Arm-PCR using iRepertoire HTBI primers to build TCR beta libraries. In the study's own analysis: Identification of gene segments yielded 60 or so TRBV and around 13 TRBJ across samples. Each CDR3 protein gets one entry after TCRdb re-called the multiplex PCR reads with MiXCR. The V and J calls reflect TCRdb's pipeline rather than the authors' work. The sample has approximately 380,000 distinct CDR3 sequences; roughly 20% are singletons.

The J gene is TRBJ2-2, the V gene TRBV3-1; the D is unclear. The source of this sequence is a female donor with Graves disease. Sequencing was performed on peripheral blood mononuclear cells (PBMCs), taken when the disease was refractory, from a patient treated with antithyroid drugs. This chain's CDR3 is CASSQVRTSGELFF. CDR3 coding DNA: TGTGCCAGCAGCCAAGTTAGGACCTCCGGGGAGCTGTTTTTT.